The TCR beta chain under discussion was sequenced for a study of tumor-infiltrating lymphocytes in oesophageal squamous cell carcinoma. TCRdb analysed the PCR reads with MiXCR anew, one entry per CDR3 protein. The profile covers about 11,000 distinct CDR3 sequences, with 52% appearing a single time and around 20% taken by the ten largest. In germline, CDR1 is MNHEY, CDR2 SVGAGI. CDR3 size: 13 residues. V and J are TRBV6-5 and TRBJ2-6, with D perhaps TRBD1 or TRBD2 (6 bases each). The better agreement between TRBJ2-1 and the DNA end casts doubt on the J call. The sample comprised esophageal tumor tissue. The sequence was obtained from a female donor with esophageal squamous cell carcinoma. CDR3 sequence (DNA): TGTGCCAGCAGTGCCATGAGGGGGGCTGAGCAGTTCTTC. Translating gives CASSAMRGAEQFF.